These T cell receptor beta chains were read from a single sample in a study of blood T cell repertoires in COVID-19. Method: immunoSEQ multiplex PCR; TCRdb's copy keeps in-frame clones and lacks some. Of hundreds of thousands of clones in the sample, 89% are singletons; the top ten hold around 0.92%. Sequencing was done on a sample of peripheral blood. These receptors were taken from a man between 18 and 35 years old with COVID-19, enrolled during active disease. Both conserved end residues are part of each CDR3. Fields, in order: D gene, clone size, V gene, J gene, CDR3 DNA, CDR3 protein. D genes are given only for firm matches. A row's size may be missing; if present it is once, few, many or a size class.

TRBD1	NA	TRBV3-1/TRBV3-2	TRBJ2-5	TGTGCCAGCAGCCAAGCCGGGGACAGGGCTGGGGAGACCCAGTACTTC	CASSQAGDRAGETQYF
NA	NA	TRBV7-9	TRBJ1-1	TGTGCCAGCAGCAGGGTCATGAACACTGAAGCTTTCTTT	CASSRVMNTEAFF
TRBD1	NA	TRBV6-1	TRBJ1-5	TGTGCCAGCAGTGGAGGGACAGGGATGTATAGCAATCAGCCCCAGCATTTT	CASSGGTGMYSNQPQHF
NA	NA	TRBV11-3	TRBJ2-5	TGTGCCAGCAGCTTAGAGGCATTGGAGACCCAGTACTTC	CASSLEALETQYF
NA	NA	TRBV14	TRBJ1-1	TGTGCCAGCAGCCAAGAAAGGGGTTCGGTCATGAGGGCTTTCTTT	CASSQERGSVMRAFF
TRBD1	NA	TRBV5-1	TRBJ2-1	TGCGCCAGCAGCTTGAGTACAGGGGGTAGCAATGAGCAGTTCTTC	CASSLSTGGSNEQFF
NA	NA	TRBV10-3	TRBJ2-5	TGTGCCATCAGTGCCTCAGAGACCCAGTACTTC	CAISASETQYF
TRBD1	NA	TRBV5-8	TRBJ1-1	TGTGCCAGCAGCCAAAGGACAGGGAGAGCTTTCTTT	CASSQRTGRAFF
NA	NA	TRBV9	TRBJ1-4	TGTGCCAGCAGCGTAGCCGCGGGGCACGCAGAAAAACTGTTTTTT	CASSVAAGHAEKLFF
TRBD2	NA	TRBV19	TRBJ2-1	TGTGCCAGTAGTATAGAAGGACTAGCGGGGGTCTACAATGAGCAGTTCTTC	CASSIEGLAGVYNEQFF
NA	NA	TRBV19	TRBJ1-5	TGTGCCAGTATCCCTCCAGGGGCGCCCGGGCAGCCCCAGCATTTT	CASIPPGAPGQPQHF
NA	once	TRBV9	TRBJ2-1	TGTGCCAGCAGCCCCATCCCCGCAGGACTCAACAATGAGCAGTTCTTC	CASSPIPAGLNNEQFF
TRBD2	NA	TRBV5-4	TRBJ2-7	TGTGCCAGCAGCTCCCCCGGACTAGCGGGAGTGCACGAGCAGTACTTC	CASSSPGLAGVHEQYF
TRBD1	NA	TRBV11-3	TRBJ1-2	TGTGCCAGCAGCTTAGTTCCAGGGGGCTATGGCTACACCTTC	CASSLVPGGYGYTF
NA	once	TRBV13	TRBJ2-5	TGTGCCAGCAGCCGGACAGCTCAAGAGACCCAGTACTTC	CASSRTAQETQYF
NA	NA	TRBV5-1	TRBJ2-1	TGCGCCAGCAGCCCCAGGGGAAAACCCTACAATGAGCAGTTCTTC	CASSPRGKPYNEQFF
NA	NA	TRBV6-2/TRBV6-3	TRBJ1-4	TGTGCCAGCAGTTACCCCAGAAACCAACTGTTTTTT	CASSYPRNQLFF
NA	few	TRBV12-3/TRBV12-4	TRBJ1-2	TGTGCCAGCGGTCGAGGGAGGGGCTATGGCTACACCTTC	CASGRGRGYGYTF
NA	few	TRBV5-4	TRBJ2-1	TGTGCCAGCAGCTTACAGTCCCCCAATGAGCAGTTCTTC	CASSLQSPNEQFF
NA	NA	TRBV10-3	TRBJ1-3	TGTGCCACCGGGAGCTCTGGAAACACCATATATTTT	CATGSSGNTIYF
TRBD1	NA	TRBV3-1/TRBV3-2	TRBJ1-1	TGTGCCAGCAGCCACAATACCAGGGGGGACACTGAAGCTTTCTTT	CASSHNTRGDTEAFF
TRBD2	NA	TRBV4-1	TRBJ2-2	TGCGCCAGCAGCCGCCGAACTAGCGGGGGTGGTGTAGGGGAGCTGTTTTTT	CASSRRTSGGGVGELFF
TRBD1	few	TRBV7-9	TRBJ2-7	TGTGCCAGCAGCTTACGGACAGGCTCCTACGAGCAGTACTTC	CASSLRTGSYEQYF
TRBD2	NA	TRBV25-1	TRBJ2-1	TGTGCCAGTGACCCTTGGCGGGAGAGTCGGGCCTACAATGAGCAGTTCTTC	CASDPWRESRAYNEQFF
NA	once	TRBV6-6	TRBJ1-5	TGTGCCAGCAGTTACCGTGACAGATCCAATCAGCCCCAGCATTTT	CASSYRDRSNQPQHF
TRBD1	NA	TRBV2	TRBJ2-1	TGTGCCAGCAGTCCGGGACAGGGGCTGGCCCTAATGGAGCAGTTCTTC	CASSPGQGLALMEQFF
NA	NA	TRBV3-1/TRBV3-2	TRBJ1-1	TGTGCCAGCAGCCAAGCAACCCAGGGAATCACTGAAGCTTTCTTT	CASSQATQGITEAFF
TRBD1	NA	TRBV3-1/TRBV3-2	TRBJ1-2	TGTGCCAGCAGCCAAGCGGGACAGGTCTATGGCTACACCTTC	CASSQAGQVYGYTF
TRBD1	NA	TRBV5-5	TRBJ2-3	TGTGCCAGCAGCGGCGACAGGGGGCGTACAGATACGCAGTATTTT	CASSGDRGRTDTQYF
NA	NA	TRBV28	TRBJ2-7	TGTGCCAGCAGTTCCCGGACAGGAGGGATTCGATACGAGCAGTACTTC	CASSSRTGGIRYEQYF
NA	NA	TRBV2	TRBJ2-3	TGTGCCAGTACGGGTTTTTCGGGTCGGACAGATACGCAGTATTTT	CASTGFSGRTDTQYF
TRBD2	NA	TRBV5-1	TRBJ2-1	TGCGCCAGCAGCTCTGTTATAGCGGGAGTGCCGAATGAGCAGTTCTTC	CASSSVIAGVPNEQFF
NA	NA	TRBV11-2	TRBJ2-3	TGTGCCAGCAGCTTTGGCCGCACAGATACGCAGTATTTT	CASSFGRTDTQYF
TRBD2	NA	TRBV19	TRBJ2-1	TGTGCCAGTAGTATAGATCTGGGACTAGCGGAAAGCTCCTACAATGAGCAGTTCTTC	CASSIDLGLAESSYNEQFF
TRBD1	NA	TRBV2	TRBJ1-5	TGTGCCAGCAGCCTTTATCTGGGACAGTATAGCAATCAGCCCCAGCATTTT	CASSLYLGQYSNQPQHF
NA	NA	TRBV12-3/TRBV12-4	TRBJ1-2	TGTGCCAGCAGTCTAAACTATGGCTACACCTTC	CASSLNYGYTF
NA	NA	TRBV11-3	TRBJ1-6	TGTGCCAGCAAAGGCTGGACAGAGAATTCACCCCTCCACTTT	CASKGWTENSPLHF
NA	NA	TRBV29-1	TRBJ2-7	TGCAGCGCCAGGACTGAGAGCTCCTACGAGCAGTACTTC	CSARTESSYEQYF
TRBD2	NA	TRBV4-2	TRBJ2-7	TGTGCCAGCAGCCAAGATAAGCGGACTAGCGTCTACGAGCAGTACTTC	CASSQDKRTSVYEQYF
NA	once	TRBV5-8	TRBJ2-1	TGTGCCAGCAGATTATATGAGCAGTTCTTC	CASRLYEQFF
TRBD1	NA	TRBV5-4	TRBJ2-7	TGTGCCAGCAGCGCCCGGACAGGGGGCGTGGACGAGCAGTACTTC	CASSARTGGVDEQYF
NA	NA	TRBV6-6	TRBJ1-1	TGTGCCACCAGAGAGGCCTTTATGAACACTGAAGCTTTCTTT	CATREAFMNTEAFF
TRBD1	NA	TRBV2	TRBJ1-5	TGTGCCGGGGGACAGGGTGGCAATCAGCCCCAGCATTTT	CAGGQGGNQPQHF
NA	NA	TRBV10-1	TRBJ2-3	TGCGCCAGCAGTGAGGGTACCAGAATGGGGGCCACAGATACGCAGTATTTT	CASSEGTRMGATDTQYF
NA	once	TRBV5-5	TRBJ2-7	TGTGCCAGCAGCTTGACAGGGACGACCTACGAGCAGTACTTC	CASSLTGTTYEQYF
TRBD1	few	TRBV27	TRBJ1-6	TGTGCCAGCAGCCGGGACAGGGGATCACCCCTCCACTTT	CASSRDRGSPLHF
NA	NA	TRBV24-1	TRBJ2-7	TGTGCCACCAGCCCCGGGCAGGGGATTGGCGAGCAGTACTTC	CATSPGQGIGEQYF
TRBD2	NA	TRBV6-1	TRBJ2-3	TGTGCCAGCAGTGAGGGACTAGCCGGAATCACAGATACGCAGTATTTT	CASSEGLAGITDTQYF
TRBD1	NA	TRBV7-9	TRBJ1-4	TGTGCCAGCAGCCCGGGACAGGGGAGTGAAAAACTGTTTTTT	CASSPGQGSEKLFF
NA	NA	TRBV9	TRBJ1-5	TGTGCCAGCAGCGTCGATGCAGGGGTTTATCAGCCCCAGCATTTT	CASSVDAGVYQPQHF
NA	NA	TRBV5-6	TRBJ2-7	TGTGCCAGCAGCTTCCGACTTGAAGAGCAGTACTTC	CASSFRLEEQYF
TRBD2	NA	TRBV5-6	TRBJ2-1	TGTGCCAGCAGCTTGCGGCGGGAGTTAAATGAGCAGTTCTTC	CASSLRRELNEQFF
NA	once	TRBV5-4	TRBJ2-5	TGTGCCAGCAGCCTTCGTTTTCAAGAGACCCAGTACTTC	CASSLRFQETQYF
NA	NA	TRBV12-5	TRBJ1-1	TGTGCTAGTGGTTCAGGGCAGAGTGAAGCTTTCTTT	CASGSGQSEAFF
NA	once	TRBV29-1	TRBJ2-6	TGCAGCGTTGCCTCCTCTGGGGCCAACGTCCTGACTTTC	CSVASSGANVLTF
TRBD1	NA	TRBV18	TRBJ2-3	TGTGCCAGCTCGACAGGGCTTACGGTTACGCAGTATTTT	CASSTGLTVTQYF
NA	few	TRBV5-1	TRBJ2-1	TGCGCCAGCAGCTTGGACTATGAGCAGTTCTTC	CASSLDYEQFF
TRBD2	NA	TRBV12-5	TRBJ2-1	TGTGCTAGTGGAACGGGCTCGACTAGCGGGACCAATATGAATGAGCAGTTCTTC	CASGTGSTSGTNMNEQFF
TRBD1	NA	TRBV9	TRBJ1-2	TGTGCCAGCAGCGCCCGCACAGGGGGAGGCTATGGCTACACCTTC	CASSARTGGGYGYTF
TRBD1	NA	TRBV7-9	TRBJ2-6	TGTGCCAGCAGCTCCGACAGGGAACTTTCTGGGGCCAACGTCCTGACTTTC	CASSSDRELSGANVLTF